The TCR beta chain under discussion was sequenced for a study of early T cells in non-severe SARS-CoV-2 infection. Study at large: Chains stayed unpaired after sequencing of bulk RNA from unsorted whole blood.

This clonotype appeared many times. Antigen specificity is unknown. General study findings and limits: Missing private and CD4 specificities, VDJdb matching favored anti-spike CD8 responses.

The germline V gene has CDR1 SEHNR and CDR2 FQNEAQ (reference sequence). Trimming took 5 bases from V and 4 from J, leaving 11 bases between them. The CDR3 is 13 residues long. Each single cDNA molecule received a unique molecular identifier. TCRdb itself ran the 5' RACE reads through MiXCR, one entry per CDR3 protein. This sample yields about 42,000 distinct CDR3 sequences, of which 5% to 6.5% are seen a single time; more than 7% belongs to the top ten. The input for sequencing was whole blood, taken at baseline. This rearrangement joins TRBV7-9 to TRBJ2-5, with D possibly matching TRBD1 (6 bases). This TCR was recovered from an adult who was a healthcare worker with PCR-confirmed SARS-CoV-2 infection or an uninfected control (not recorded which). CDR3 coding DNA: TGTGCCAGCAGCGCACAGGGTAGAGAGACCCAGTACTTC. It is translated as CASSAQGRETQYF.